Listed below are T cell receptor beta chains from one sample, sequenced in a study of neurological immune-mediated disorders. TCRdb used MiXCR to reprocess the 5' RACE reads, holding one entry per CDR3 protein. Of tens of thousands of distinct CDR3 sequences detected, about 5.6% appear once; the ten largest clones hold roughly 8.6%. Material: PBMCs. The receptors shown here come from a woman aged 60-70 years with multiple sclerosis. The CDR3 runs from the conserved cysteine through the conserved F or W. A D gene is named only where the DNA matches it firmly. The size field reads once, few, many, or a class for an expanded clone.

TRBJ1-1	many	NA	TRBV18	TGTGCCAGCTCACCCCAGGGTTTCGGGAACACTGAAGCTTTCTTT	CASSPQGFGNTEAFF
TRBJ2-1	many	NA	TRBV4-1	TGCGCCAGCAGCCAAGATAGGAGTCCGGCCGAGCAGTTCTTC	CASSQDRSPAEQFF
TRBJ2-1	many	NA	TRBV7-9	TGTGCCAGCAGCTCCCAGCGGATCTCCTACAATGAGCAGTTCTTC	CASSSQRISYNEQFF
TRBJ1-1	few	NA	TRBV11-1	TGTGCCAGCGGGGCCCGAGTTGGCACTGAAGCTTTCTTT	CASGARVGTEAFF
TRBJ2-5	many	NA	TRBV5-1	TGCGCCAGCAGCTTGCCGGCCGGTGCGGAGACCCAGTACTTC	CASSLPAGAETQYF
TRBJ2-1	many	TRBD2	TRBV20-1	TGCAGTGCTAGAGATCTCGGGACTAGCGGGGCCTACAATGAGCAGTTCTTC	CSARDLGTSGAYNEQFF
TRBJ1-6	many	NA	TRBV28	TGTGCCACCCTCGGGGGCCTGGCGAATTCACCCCTCCACTTT	CATLGGLANSPLHF
TRBJ2-3	many	NA	TRBV25-1	TGTGCCAGCAGTGAAGGCGGAACCACAGATACGCAGTATTTT	CASSEGGTTDTQYF
TRBJ1-5	many	NA	TRBV20-1	TGCAGTGCTTCCGTCGGACAGAATAATCAGCCCCAGCATTTT	CSASVGQNNQPQHF
TRBJ2-2	many	NA	TRBV5-1	TGCGCCAGCAGCCCGGTGGCAGGGTTGAACACCGGGGAGCTGTTTTTT	CASSPVAGLNTGELFF
TRBJ1-2	many	TRBD1	TRBV6-1	TGTGCCAGCAGTGAAGGGCAGGGGGCGTTTGGCTACACCTTC	CASSEGQGAFGYTF
TRBJ2-1	many	TRBD2	TRBV2	TGTGCCAGCAGACAGATAGCGGGGGGGACCAATGAGCAGTTCTTC	CASRQIAGGTNEQFF
TRBJ2-2	many	NA	TRBV7-8	TGTGCCAGCAGGTACACCGGGGAGCTGTTTTTT	CASRYTGELFF
TRBJ2-7	many	NA	TRBV5-6	TGTGCCAGCAGCCGAACTGACGGGACATTCTCCTACGAGCAGTACTTC	CASSRTDGTFSYEQYF
TRBJ1-2	many	NA	TRBV5-1	TGCGCCAGCAGCTTGGCGGGAGGTGGCTACACCTTC	CASSLAGGGYTF
TRBJ2-7	many	TRBD2	TRBV29-1	TGCAGCGTTGTCCTAGCGGGGGGCCTGGCCTACGAGCAGTACTTC	CSVVLAGGLAYEQYF
TRBJ2-1	many	TRBD2	TRBV7-2	TGTGCCAGCAGCACAGCGGGGGGCTTCTACAATGAGCAGTTCTTC	CASSTAGGFYNEQFF
TRBJ1-1	many	NA	TRBV28	TGTGCCAGCAGTTCAGTAGGCATACCTGAAGCTTTCTTT	CASSSVGIPEAFF
TRBJ2-7	many	NA	TRBV3-1	TGTGCCAGCAGCCTAGGACAGTACGAGCAGTACTTC	CASSLGQYEQYF
TRBJ2-1	many	NA	TRBV3-1	TGTGCCAGCAGCGGGGGCGAAAGAGGGAATGAGCAGTTCTTC	CASSGGERGNEQFF
TRBJ1-3	many	NA	TRBV20-1	TGCAGTGCCCCCGCAGCAAGCTCTGGAAACACCATATATTTT	CSAPAASSGNTIYF